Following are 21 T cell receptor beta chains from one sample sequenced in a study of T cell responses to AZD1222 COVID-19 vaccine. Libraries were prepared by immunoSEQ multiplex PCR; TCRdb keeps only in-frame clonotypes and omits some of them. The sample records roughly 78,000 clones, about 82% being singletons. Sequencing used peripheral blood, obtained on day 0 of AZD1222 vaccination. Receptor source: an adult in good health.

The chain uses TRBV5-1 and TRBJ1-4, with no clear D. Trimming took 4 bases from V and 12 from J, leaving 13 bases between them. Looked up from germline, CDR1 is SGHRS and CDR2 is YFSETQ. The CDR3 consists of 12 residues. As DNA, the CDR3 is TGCGCCAGCAGCCTGGACGGCAGCCAACTGTTTTTT. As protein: CASSLDGSQLFF.

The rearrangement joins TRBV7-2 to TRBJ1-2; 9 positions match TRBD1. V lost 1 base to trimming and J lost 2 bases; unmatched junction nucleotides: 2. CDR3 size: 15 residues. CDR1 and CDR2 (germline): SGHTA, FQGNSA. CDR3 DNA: TGTGCCAGCAGCTTAGTGACAGGGGGGAACTATGGCTACACCTTC. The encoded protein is CASSLVTGGNYGYTF. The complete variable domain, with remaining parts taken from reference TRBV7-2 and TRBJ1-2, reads GAGVSQSPSNKVTEKGKDVELRCDPISGHTALYWYRQSLGQGLEFLIYFQGNSAPDKSGLPSDRFSAERTGGSVSTLTIQRTQQEDSAVYLCASSLVTGGNYGYTFGSGTRLTVV.

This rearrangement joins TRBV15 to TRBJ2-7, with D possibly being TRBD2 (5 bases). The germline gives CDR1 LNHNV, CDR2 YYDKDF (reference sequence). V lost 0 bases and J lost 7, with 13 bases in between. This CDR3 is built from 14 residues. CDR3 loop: CATSRDIGKWEQYF. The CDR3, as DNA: TGTGCCACCAGCAGAGATATCGGGAAATGGGAGCAGTACTTC.

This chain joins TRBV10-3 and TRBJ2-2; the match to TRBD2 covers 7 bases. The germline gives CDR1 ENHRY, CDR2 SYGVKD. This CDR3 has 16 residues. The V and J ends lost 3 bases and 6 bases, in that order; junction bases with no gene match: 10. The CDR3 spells CAISEFAGEGAGELFF. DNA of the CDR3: TGTGCCATCAGTGAATTTGCGGGAGAGGGTGCCGGGGAGCTGTTTTTT.

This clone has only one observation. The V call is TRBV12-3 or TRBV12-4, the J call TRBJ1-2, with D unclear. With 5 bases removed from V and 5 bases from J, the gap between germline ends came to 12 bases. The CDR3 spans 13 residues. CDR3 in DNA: TGTGCCAGCAGTCACGGACTGGTGTATGGCTACACCTTC. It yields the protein CASSHGLVYGYTF.

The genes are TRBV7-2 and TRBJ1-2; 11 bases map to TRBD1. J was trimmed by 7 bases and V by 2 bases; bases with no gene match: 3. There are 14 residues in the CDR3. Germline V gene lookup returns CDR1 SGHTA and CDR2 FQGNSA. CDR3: CASSLPGTGGGYTF. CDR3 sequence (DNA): TGTGCCAGCAGCTTACCTGGGACAGGGGGTGGCTACACCTTC.

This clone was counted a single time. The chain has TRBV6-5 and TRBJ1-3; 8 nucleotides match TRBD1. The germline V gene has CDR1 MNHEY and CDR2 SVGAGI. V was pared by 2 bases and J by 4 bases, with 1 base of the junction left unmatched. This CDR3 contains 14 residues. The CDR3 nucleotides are TGTGCCAGCAGTTACGGACAGGGAGGAAACACCATATATTTT. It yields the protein CASSYGQGGNTIYF.

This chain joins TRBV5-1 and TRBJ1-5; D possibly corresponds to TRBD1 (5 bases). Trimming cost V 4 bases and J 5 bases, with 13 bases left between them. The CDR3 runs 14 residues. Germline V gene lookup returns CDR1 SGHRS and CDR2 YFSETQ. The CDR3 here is CASSPDGDHQPQHF. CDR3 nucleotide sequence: TGCGCCAGCAGCCCGGACGGGGACCATCAGCCCCAGCATTTT. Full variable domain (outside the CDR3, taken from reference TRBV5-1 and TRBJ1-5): KAGVTQTPRYLIKTRGQQVTLSCSPISGHRSVSWYQQTPGQGLQFLFEYFSETQRNKGNFPGRFSGRQFSNSRSEMNVSTLELGDSALYLCASSPDGDHQPQHFGDGTRLSIL.

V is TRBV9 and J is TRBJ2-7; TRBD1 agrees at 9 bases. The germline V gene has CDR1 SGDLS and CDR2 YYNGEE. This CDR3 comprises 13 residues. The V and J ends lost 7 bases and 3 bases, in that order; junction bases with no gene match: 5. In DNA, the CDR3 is TGTGCCAGCGCCCCGGGACAGGGCTACGAGCAGTACTTC. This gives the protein CASAPGQGYEQYF.

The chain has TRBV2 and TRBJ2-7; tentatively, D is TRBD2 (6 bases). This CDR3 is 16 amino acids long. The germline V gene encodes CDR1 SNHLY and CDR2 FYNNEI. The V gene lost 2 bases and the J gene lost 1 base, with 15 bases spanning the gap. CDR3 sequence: CASSEWFGGMSYEQYF. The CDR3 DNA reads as TGTGCCAGCAGTGAATGGTTCGGCGGGATGTCCTACGAGCAGTACTTC.

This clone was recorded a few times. This CDR3 reads CASSLRSGQGSYEQYF. The DNA for the CDR3 is TGTGCCAGCAGCTTACGATCGGGACAGGGCTCCTACGAGCAGTACTTC. The chain links TRBV11-2 to TRBJ2-7; 9 nucleotides agree with TRBD1. V trimming: 2 bases; J trimming: 0 bases; junction bases outside the gene matches: 5. Germline CDR1 is SGHAT and CDR2 is FQNNGV. The CDR3 totals 16 residues. Drawing the rest from reference TRBV11-2 and TRBJ2-7, the complete variable domain is EAGVAQSPRYKIIEKRQSVAFWCNPISGHATLYWYQQILGQGPKLLIQFQNNGVVDDSQLPKDRFSAERLKGVDSTLKIQPAKLEDSAVYLCASSLRSGQGSYEQYFGPGTRLTVT.

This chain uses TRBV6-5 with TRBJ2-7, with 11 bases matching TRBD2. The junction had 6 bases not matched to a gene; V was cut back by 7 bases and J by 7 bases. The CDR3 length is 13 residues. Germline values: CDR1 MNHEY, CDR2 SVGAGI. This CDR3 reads CASTIAGGREQYF. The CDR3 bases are TGTGCCAGCACCATAGCGGGAGGGCGGGAGCAGTACTTC.

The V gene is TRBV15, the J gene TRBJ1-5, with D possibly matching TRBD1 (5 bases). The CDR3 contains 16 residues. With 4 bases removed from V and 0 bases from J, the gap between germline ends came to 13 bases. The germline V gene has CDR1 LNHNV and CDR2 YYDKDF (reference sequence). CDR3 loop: CATSKRQTGSNQPQHF. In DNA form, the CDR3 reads TGTGCCACCAGCAAGAGACAGACGGGTAGCAATCAGCCCCAGCATTTT.

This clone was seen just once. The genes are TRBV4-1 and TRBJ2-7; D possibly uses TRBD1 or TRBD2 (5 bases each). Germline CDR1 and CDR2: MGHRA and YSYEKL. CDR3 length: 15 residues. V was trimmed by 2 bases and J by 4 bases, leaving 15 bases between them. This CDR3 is CASSQTSGTEYEQYF. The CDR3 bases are TGCGCCAGCAGCCAAACGTCCGGGACGGAATACGAGCAGTACTTC.

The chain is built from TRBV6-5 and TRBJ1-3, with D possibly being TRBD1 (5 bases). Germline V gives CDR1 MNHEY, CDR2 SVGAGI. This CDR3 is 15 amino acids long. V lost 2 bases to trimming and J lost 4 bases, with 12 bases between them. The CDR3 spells CASSYGRQGGNTIYF. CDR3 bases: TGTGCCAGCAGTTACGGGCGCCAGGGAGGAAACACCATATATTTT.

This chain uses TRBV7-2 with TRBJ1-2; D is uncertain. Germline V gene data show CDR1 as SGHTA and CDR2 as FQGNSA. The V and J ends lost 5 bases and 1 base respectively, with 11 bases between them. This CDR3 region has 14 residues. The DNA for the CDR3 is TGTGCCAGCAGCCCAGGACCGAGTAACTATGGCTACACCTTC. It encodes CASSPGPSNYGYTF.

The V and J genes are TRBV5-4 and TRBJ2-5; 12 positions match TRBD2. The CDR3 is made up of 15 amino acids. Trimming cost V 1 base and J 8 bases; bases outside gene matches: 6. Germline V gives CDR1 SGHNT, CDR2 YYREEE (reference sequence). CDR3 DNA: TGTGCCAGCAGCTTGCAGACTAGCGGGAGCGAAACCCAGTACTTC. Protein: CASSLQTSGSETQYF.

The CDR3 bases are TGCAGCCAAATAGCGTCCTACAATGAGCAGTTCTTC. Its translation is CSQIASYNEQFF. V gene TRBV29-1 combines with J gene TRBJ2-1, with D perhaps matching TRBD2 (5 bases). The germline gives CDR1 SQVTM, CDR2 ANQGSEA. With 8 bases removed from V and 1 base from J, the gap between germline ends came to 9 bases. This CDR3 spans 12 amino acids.

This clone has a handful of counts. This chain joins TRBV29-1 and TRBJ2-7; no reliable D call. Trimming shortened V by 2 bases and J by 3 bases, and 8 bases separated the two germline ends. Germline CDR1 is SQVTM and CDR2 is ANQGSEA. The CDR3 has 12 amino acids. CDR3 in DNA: TGCAGCGTTGAATTAACGGACTACGAGCAGTACTTC. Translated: CSVELTDYEQYF.

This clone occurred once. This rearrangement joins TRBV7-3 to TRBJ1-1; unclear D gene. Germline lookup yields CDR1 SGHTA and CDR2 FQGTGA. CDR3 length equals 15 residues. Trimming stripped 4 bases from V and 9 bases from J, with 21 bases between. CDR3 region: CASSSGAGSPPQAFF. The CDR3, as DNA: TGTGCCAGCAGCTCCGGTGCTGGCAGCCCGCCTCAAGCTTTCTTT.

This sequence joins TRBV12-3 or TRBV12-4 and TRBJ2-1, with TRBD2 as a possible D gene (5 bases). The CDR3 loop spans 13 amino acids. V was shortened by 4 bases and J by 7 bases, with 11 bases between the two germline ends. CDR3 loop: CASSSRTENEQFF. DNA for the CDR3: TGTGCCAGCAGTTCGAGGACTGAGAATGAGCAGTTCTTC.